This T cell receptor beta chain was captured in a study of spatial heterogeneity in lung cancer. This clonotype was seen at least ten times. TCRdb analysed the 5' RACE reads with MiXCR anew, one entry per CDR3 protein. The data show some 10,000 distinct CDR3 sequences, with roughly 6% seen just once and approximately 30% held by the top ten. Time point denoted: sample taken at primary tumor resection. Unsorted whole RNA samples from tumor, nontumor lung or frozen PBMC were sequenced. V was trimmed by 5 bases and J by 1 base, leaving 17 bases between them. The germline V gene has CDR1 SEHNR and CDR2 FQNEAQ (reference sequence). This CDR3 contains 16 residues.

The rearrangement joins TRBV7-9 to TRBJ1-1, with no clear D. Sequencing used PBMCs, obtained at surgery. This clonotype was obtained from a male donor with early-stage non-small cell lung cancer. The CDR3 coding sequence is TGTGCCAGCAGCCCGAAGATTTACAGACAGAACACTGAAGCTTTCTTT. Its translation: CASSPKIYRQNTEAFF.